This T cell receptor (beta chain) was retrieved from a study of CD8 T cells in ankylosing spondylitis. Notes on the study in general: Reportedly, significant enrichment of disease-linked clones occurred in matched ankylosing spondylitis synovial fluid. Seemingly characteristic of ankylosing spondylitis blood was a TCR beta motif consisting of about 8 highly homologous variants.

Trimming took off 5 bases at V and 0 bases at J, with 8 bases between the two ends. The germline V gene has CDR1 MNHNS and CDR2 SASEGT. The CDR3 runs 14 residues. TCRdb redid the calling of the 5' RACE reads with MiXCR, one entry per CDR3 protein. The sample lists fewer than 550,000 distinct CDR3 sequences, about 5% seen once, with approximately 3.5% in the top ten. This clonotype was seen many times. As yet, its antigen is unknown. Source material: blood, either unsorted or a sorted T cell fraction (not recorded which). This sequence originates from a male donor with ankylosing spondylitis. The chain recombines TRBV6-1 with TRBJ1-5; no clear D gene. The CDR3 coding sequence is TGTGCCAGCAGTCCCCAGCGTAGCAATCAGCCCCAGCATTTT. Protein product: CASSPQRSNQPQHF.